The clone carrying this T cell receptor (beta chain) came up a few times. As yet, its antigen is unknown. Recently diagnosed hyperthyroidism of less than 2 months' duration affected patients aged 18 to 65. This specimen belongs to a study of T cells in Graves' hyperthyroidism and ophthalmopathy. Overall study results and limits: Blood also carried most thyroid clonotypes expanded above 0.001. A model built on 13 V-J features separated ophthalmopathy from stable hyperthyroidism.

Trimming stripped 5 bases from V and 2 bases from J, with 12 bases between. CDR1 LNHDA and CDR2 SQIVND come from the germline V gene (reference sequence). This CDR3 contains 14 residues. Amplification of TCR beta CDR3 regions was performed using RNA transcripts as template. With the HTBI primer set, the TCR CDR3 went through a first round of RT-PCR. TCRdb re-derived calls from the multiplex PCR reads in MiXCR, one entry per CDR3 protein. The sample holds more than 550,000 distinct CDR3 sequences, approximately 15% seen once. The source is a man in his fifties with Graves' hyperthyroidism. The rearrangement joins TRBV19 to TRBJ1-1, with D perhaps matching TRBD1 (6 bases). What was sequenced was blood. In nucleotides, the CDR3 is TGTGCCAGTAGTGGGGCAGGGGTAAACACTGAAGCTTTCTTT. As protein: CASSGAGVNTEAFF.